This note documents a single T cell receptor beta chain sequence. Its recognized antigen is unknown. Base-call qualities are not available, and no considerably larger clone is one nucleotide away. These data come from a study of T cell repertoires in cytomegalovirus infection (dated 2019 in TCRdb). As for the study more broadly: Recently identified HLA-C-restricted CMV epitopes, whose presentation resists viral immunomodulation, were targeted by peptide stimulations together with well-studied HLA-B-restricted epitopes. Donor HLA type was relevant to the analysis, as public TCR beta signatures indicated carriage of CMV infection together with the matching HLA type. Overall results and qualifications from the work: The ex vivo response was dominated by HLA-C-restricted CMV-specific TCR beta clonotypes, and the single most frequent clonotype in two of eight donors was supplied by these HLA-C-restricted clonotypes. Cumulative frequency of public TCR beta family members discriminated carriers of CMV infection plus the relevant HLA type in this cohort and an independent 352-donor cohort.

The listed sequencing device is Illumina HiSeq 1500. TCRdb itself trimmed the public reads at Q25 with fastp, ran MiXCR and retained productive beta chains. For every CDR3 protein sequence, its rows merge into one entry that carries the most common genes and DNA. This sample has tens of thousands of distinct CDR3 sequences in its table, and roughly 20% of those were observed once. The top ten hold roughly two thirds of the sample. At the junction V is shortened by 3 bases and J by 5 bases; bases outside the gene matches: 4. The germline V gene encodes CDR1 MNHEY and CDR2 SMNVEV (reference sequence). Including the terminal cysteine and phenylalanine, the CDR3 comprises 15 residues. Only the CDR3 DNA stays, 45 bases, in frame from base 1. This sample's treatment or condition label indicates: in vitro stimulation with specific CMV peptide epitopes to enrich CMV-specific T cells.

The TCR comes from a human donor in good health (CMV status not recorded). Some clones in this sample may be carry-over from other donors' samples. The sequencing here drew on CD8+ T cells from cultured PBMCs, taken from culture after CMV antigen stimulation. The sequence links TRBV27 to TRBJ2-7; TRBD2 agrees with 13 junctional bases. The CDR3 here reads CASSFGLAGVNEQYF. Here is the DNA: TGTGCCAGCAGTTTCGGACTAGCGGGAGTTAACGAGCAGTACTTC.